This TCR beta chain appears in the sequencing data of a study of T cell changes during pregnancy in multiple sclerosis. Only in-frame clones appear in the TCRdb table, and some are missing; sequencing was by immunoSEQ multiplex PCR. This sample carries fewer than 90,000 clones, about 94% of them seen once, and the ten largest clones take under 2%. The TCR originated in a female donor in good health, enrolled as a control in a pregnancy study. The specimen was peripheral blood, collected after pregnancy.

The CDR3 protein is CASSQWGVRYEQYF. The CDR3 DNA reads TGTGCCAGCAGCCAATGGGGGGTTCGGTACGAGCAGTACTTC. The chain recombines TRBV14 with TRBJ2-7, with a tentative D call TRBD2 (6 bases). Germline V gives CDR1 SGHDN, CDR2 FVKESK. The CDR3 runs 14 residues. The V gene lost 2 bases and the J gene lost 4 bases, with 12 bases spanning the gap.